This T cell receptor beta chain came from a study of regulatory T cells in long-lasting Graves disease. General observations from the study: Patients with persistent disease showed a bias toward TRBV28, TRBJ1-2 and TRBJ2-5.

The CDR3 is made up of 14 amino acids. Trimming removed 5 bases from V and 10 bases from J, with 15 bases in between. This clonotype was observed many times. Its antigen is as yet unknown. The sample's time point: newly diagnosed GD, antithyroid drugs for less than 3 months. RNA extracted from PBMCs served as the sequencing template. Arm-PCR with iRepertoire HTBI primers amplified the CDR3 regions for these TCR beta libraries. TCRdb passed the multiplex PCR reads through MiXCR, listing each CDR3 protein once. The sample lists a few hundred thousand distinct CDR3 sequences; roughly 18% were seen once. These data were also reused for a study on T cells in Graves' hyperthyroidism and ophthalmopathy.

This receptor was identified in a woman aged 25 to 39 with Graves disease. The rearrangement uses TRBV12-3 or TRBV12-4 and TRBJ1-6, with no clear D. The sequencing here drew on peripheral blood mononuclear cells (PBMCs), taken at new diagnosis, from a patient treated with antithyroid drugs. CDR3 sequence: CASSPRAVGSPLHF. The DNA of the CDR3 is TGTGCCAGCAGTCCCCGGGCCGTGGGATCACCCCTCCACTTT.